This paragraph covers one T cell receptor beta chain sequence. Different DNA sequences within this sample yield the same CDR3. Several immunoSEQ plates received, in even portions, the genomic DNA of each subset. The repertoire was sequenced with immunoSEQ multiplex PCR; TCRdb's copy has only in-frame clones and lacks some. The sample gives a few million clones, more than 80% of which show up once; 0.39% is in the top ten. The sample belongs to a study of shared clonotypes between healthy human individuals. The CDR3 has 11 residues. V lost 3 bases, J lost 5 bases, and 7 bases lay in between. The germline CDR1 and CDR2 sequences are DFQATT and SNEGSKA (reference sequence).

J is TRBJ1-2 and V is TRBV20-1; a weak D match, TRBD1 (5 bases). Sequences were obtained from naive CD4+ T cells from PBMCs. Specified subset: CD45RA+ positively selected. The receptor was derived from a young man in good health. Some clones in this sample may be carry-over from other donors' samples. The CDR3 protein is CSARWGYGYTF. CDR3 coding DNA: TGCAGTGCTAGGTGGGGGTATGGCTACACCTTC.